The sequence of this TCR beta chain was determined in a study of T cell repertoires in cytomegalovirus infection (dated by TCRdb to between 2018 and 2021). Background on the whole study: Alongside well-studied HLA-B-restricted epitopes, the peptide stimulations were aimed at recently identified HLA-C-restricted CMV epitopes, whose presentation resists viral immunomodulation. Because public TCR beta signatures pointed to carriage of CMV infection together with the matching HLA type, the HLA type of each donor mattered for the analysis. The investigation overall reported the following: In both this cohort and an independent approximately 350-donor cohort, the cumulative frequency of public TCR beta family members distinguished carriers of CMV infection plus the relevant HLA type. In the ex vivo response, HLA-C-restricted CMV-specific TCR beta clonotypes were dominant, and in two of eight donors the single most frequent clonotype came from this HLA-C-restricted group.

This clonotype has a handful of counts. This receptor's antigen is unknown. No clone much larger than this one lies a single base away; base qualities are absent. For this chain, trimming is 5 bases at the V end and 6 bases at the J end, and the number of junction bases without a gene match is 8. From the germline V gene, CDR1 is MNHNS and CDR2 is SASEGT. Measured from the cysteine to the phenylalanine, the CDR3 is 15 residues long. The entry retains the CDR3 DNA only, 45 bases that are in frame from base 1. In light of the paper, this sample's treatment or condition label describes: in vitro stimulation with specific CMV peptide epitopes to enrich CMV-specific T cells. This sample was sequenced with an Illumina HiSeq 1500. The public reads were reanalyzed by TCRdb: fastp trimming at Q25, MiXCR alignment, in-frame beta chains only. Identical CDR3 protein sequences are pooled into one entry, listed with their most common genes and DNA. The sample table records hundreds of thousands of distinct CDR3 sequences; roughly 30% of these occur just once. Together, the top ten hold roughly 12% of the sample.

The sequence is built from TRBV6-1 and TRBJ2-2; TRBD1 agrees with 8 junctional bases. This material consisted of cultured CD8+ T cells from PBMCs, taken from culture after CMV antigen stimulation. This sequence originates from a human donor in good health (CMV status not recorded). Some clones in this sample may be carry-over from other donors' samples. This receptor carries the CDR3 CASSRGQDFAGELFF. The DNA sequence is as follows: TGTGCCAGCAGTAGGGGACAGGATTTCGCCGGGGAGCTGTTTTTT.